This T cell receptor (beta chain) stems from a study of cytomegalovirus exposure and HLA in healthy donors. Germline CDR1 SEHNR, CDR2 FQNEAQ (reference sequence). CDR3 length: 13 residues. Findings of the study overall: Presence/absence analyses supposed approximately even sequencing depth among donors.

PCR primers comprised 60 Vbeta and 13 Jbeta primers. TCRdb keeps only in-frame clones here, not all; method: immunoSEQ multiplex PCR. Seen here are more than 85,000 clones, over 65% observed once, and the top ten hold about 2.5%. This clone was detected a few times. Antigen specificity is unknown. The junction shows a germline mismatch at one end, possibly a read error. This chain connects TRBV7-9 to TRBJ1-6; D is undetermined. The specimen sequenced was PBMCs. This clonotype originated in a man in his forties in good health and CMV-seronegative. CDR3 DNA: TGTTCCAGCAGCTTAGCCGAGGGCTCACCCCTCCACTTT. Encoded protein: CSSSLAEGSPLHF.